This T cell receptor beta chain was identified during a study of T-cell memory formation after mild COVID-19. In TCRdb, the 5' RACE reads were re-called with MiXCR into one record per CDR3 protein. The data hold roughly 320,000 distinct CDR3 sequences, with around 28% observed a single time. The CDR3 sequence is 12 residues long. Germline CDR1 and CDR2: MDHEN and SYDVKM. V lost 2 bases and J 10 bases, leaving 11 bases between the germline ends. Sequencing was performed on PBMCs or a T cell subset sorted from them (not recorded which). This clonotype was sampled from an adult woman who had mild COVID-19 (a few samples of this study predate the infection). Cell type and time point are not known. This chain uses TRBV28 with TRBJ2-5; D not resolved. The CDR3 region is CASSLSRLVQYF. The CDR3 nucleotides read TGTGCCAGCAGTTTAAGTAGATTGGTCCAGTACTTC.